This is a list of T cell receptor beta chains from one sample in a study of cytomegalovirus exposure and HLA in healthy donors. Here immunoSEQ multiplex PCR was the method, and the copy in TCRdb shows in-frame clones only, minus some. The table has about 190,000 clones, over 60% seen once. The specimen was PBMCs. The receptors derive from a man in his thirties or forties in good health and CMV-seropositive. CDR3s include the opening cysteine and the closing phenylalanine or tryptophan. The D gene is left open where the match is weak. Size tells how often a clone was seen (once, few, many) or the class of an expanded clone, and some rows leave it out.

V: TRBV12-5
size: .
J: TRBJ2-7
length: 15
D: TRBD2
CDR3: CASGLGTSGGYEQYF
DNA: TGTGCTAGTGGTTTAGGGACTAGCGGGGGCTACGAGCAGTACTTC

V: TRBV18
size: .
J: TRBJ1-1
length: 15
D: .
CDR3: CASSEGRGADTEAFF
DNA: TGTGCCAGCTCAGAGGGGCGGGGCGCGGACACTGAAGCTTTCTTT

V: TRBV18
size: .
J: TRBJ1-2
length: 15
D: TRBD1
CDR3: CASSPGQGANYGYTF
DNA: TGTGCCAGCTCCCCGGGACAGGGAGCTAACTATGGCTACACCTTC

V: TRBV4-1
size: .
J: TRBJ2-3
length: 17
D: TRBD1
CDR3: CASSQDRDRASTDTQYF
DNA: TGCGCCAGCAGCCAAGATCGAGACAGGGCTAGCACAGATACGCAGTATTTT

V: TRBV5-1
size: few
J: TRBJ1-1
length: 17
D: TRBD1
CDR3: CASSLVGQGALDTEAFF
DNA: TGCGCCAGCAGCTTGGTGGGGCAGGGGGCGTTGGACACTGAAGCTTTCTTT

V: TRBV11-3
size: .
J: TRBJ2-1
length: 17
D: TRBD2
CDR3: CASSFGAGAASYNEQFF
DNA: TGTGCCAGCAGCTTTGGGGCGGGAGCAGCGTCCTACAATGAGCAGTTCTTC

V: TRBV6-5
size: .
J: TRBJ1-5
length: 14
D: .
CDR3: CASRRGYSNQPQHF
DNA: TGTGCCAGCAGGAGGGGGTATAGCAATCAGCCCCAGCATTTT

V: TRBV2
size: .
J: TRBJ2-7
length: 14
D: .
CDR3: CASSERGSSYEQYF
DNA: TGTGCCAGCAGTGAAAGGGGGAGCTCCTACGAGCAGTACTTC

V: TRBV4-3
size: few
J: TRBJ2-2
length: 15
D: .
CDR3: CASSQDRRGAGELFF
DNA: TGCGCCAGCAGCCAAGATCGTCGGGGGGCTGGGGAGCTGTTTTTT

V: TRBV6-5
size: .
J: TRBJ2-6
length: 14
D: .
CDR3: CASKAGSGANVLTF
DNA: TGTGCCAGCAAAGCAGGGTCTGGGGCCAACGTCCTGACTTTC

V: TRBV7-9
size: .
J: TRBJ1-5
length: 15
D: TRBD1
CDR3: CASTSAGQGSQPQHF
DNA: TGTGCCAGCACCTCAGCGGGACAGGGGAGTCAGCCCCAGCATTTT

V: TRBV6-5
size: once
J: TRBJ2-3
length: 13
D: .
CDR3: CASSVQSTDTQYF
DNA: TGTGCCAGCAGTGTACAGAGCACAGATACGCAGTATTTT

V: TRBV7-2
size: .
J: TRBJ1-6
length: 15
D: TRBD1
CDR3: CASSLAPGQTQPLHF
DNA: TGTGCCAGCAGCTTAGCCCCGGGACAGACTCAACCCCTCCACTTT

V: TRBV5-1
size: .
J: TRBJ2-6
length: 17
D: .
CDR3: CASSFLPQGSGANVLTF
DNA: TGCGCCAGCAGCTTCTTACCACAGGGCTCTGGGGCCAACGTCCTGACTTTC

V: TRBV9
size: .
J: TRBJ2-6
length: 15
D: .
CDR3: CASSARGDGANVLTF
DNA: TGTGCCAGCAGCGCCAGGGGTGATGGGGCCAACGTCCTGACTTTC

V: TRBV9
size: .
J: TRBJ2-2
length: 15
D: .
CDR3: CASSVSTRHTGELFF
DNA: TGTGCCAGCAGCGTTTCCACTAGGCACACCGGGGAGCTGTTTTTT

V: TRBV4-1
size: .
J: TRBJ2-1
length: 16
D: .
CDR3: CASSQVAGWSYNEQFF
DNA: TGCGCCAGCAGCCAAGTTGCGGGGTGGTCCTACAATGAGCAGTTCTTC

V: TRBV29-1
size: .
J: TRBJ2-2
length: 15
D: .
CDR3: CSVEIGDTSTGELFF
DNA: TGCAGCGTTGAGATCGGGGACACAAGCACCGGGGAGCTGTTTTTT

V: TRBV13
size: .
J: TRBJ2-7
length: 15
D: TRBD1
CDR3: CASSRDRVASREQYF
DNA: TGTGCCAGCAGCCGCGACAGGGTGGCATCTAGGGAGCAGTACTTC

V: TRBV30
size: .
J: TRBJ1-1
length: 15
D: TRBD1
CDR3: CAWAPGTGFVTEAFF
DNA: TGTGCCTGGGCCCCGGGGACAGGGTTTGTCACTGAAGCTTTCTTT

V: TRBV7-6
size: few
J: TRBJ2-5
length: 15
D: TRBD1
CDR3: CASSLGDSDQETQYF
DNA: TGTGCCAGCAGCTTAGGGGACAGTGACCAAGAGACCCAGTACTTC

V: TRBV27
size: .
J: TRBJ2-7
length: 19
D: .
CDR3: CASSLSYSGGRQVPYEQYF
DNA: TGTGCCAGCAGTTTATCGTATTCAGGTGGGAGACAGGTGCCCTACGAGCAGTACTTC

V: TRBV2
size: .
J: TRBJ2-2
length: 15
D: TRBD1
CDR3: CASSAGQGSTGELFF
DNA: TGTGCCAGCAGCGCGGGACAGGGAAGCACCGGGGAGCTGTTTTTT

V: TRBV2
size: .
J: TRBJ2-3
length: 16
D: TRBD2
CDR3: CASRGSGASSTDTQYF
DNA: TGTGCCAGCAGGGGGAGCGGGGCATCTAGCACAGATACGCAGTATTTT

V: TRBV5-1
size: .
J: TRBJ2-7
length: 15
D: TRBD1
CDR3: CASSLAGQGVYEQYF
DNA: TGCGCCAGCAGCTTGGCCGGACAGGGGGTGTACGAGCAGTACTTC

V: TRBV6-1
size: .
J: TRBJ2-7
length: 13
D: TRBD1
CDR3: CASRSTGEDEQYF
DNA: TGTGCCAGCAGATCGACAGGGGAGGACGAGCAGTACTTC

V: TRBV7-2
size: many
J: TRBJ1-3
length: 15
D: .
CDR3: CASSLDGTAGNTIYF
DNA: TGTGCCAGCAGCTTAGACGGTACAGCTGGAAACACCATATATTTT

V: TRBV7-8
size: .
J: TRBJ2-1
length: 16
D: TRBD2
CDR3: CASSPRTSGQVGEQFF
DNA: TGTGCCAGCAGCCCCAGGACTAGCGGGCAGGTCGGTGAGCAGTTCTTC

V: TRBV5-1
size: .
J: TRBJ1-1
length: 15
D: .
CDR3: CASSFQGRGNTEAFF
DNA: TGCGCCAGCAGCTTTCAGGGGAGAGGCAACACTGAAGCTTTCTTT

V: TRBV7-9
size: .
J: TRBJ1-2
length: 15
D: .
CDR3: CASSLAWEGAQGYTF
DNA: TGTGCCAGCAGCTTAGCGTGGGAAGGGGCGCAAGGCTACACCTTC

V: TRBV11-3
size: .
J: TRBJ2-7
length: 13
D: .
CDR3: CASSLGSTYEQYF
DNA: TGTGCCAGCAGCCTGGGCAGTACCTACGAGCAGTACTTC

V: TRBV6-1
size: .
J: TRBJ2-7
length: 11
D: .
CDR3: CASSARTEQYF
DNA: TGTGCCAGCAGTGCTCGGACAGAGCAGTACTTC

V: TRBV7-2
size: .
J: TRBJ2-5
length: 16
D: .
CDR3: CASSLGGLGGQETQYF
DNA: TGTGCCAGCAGCTTAGGGGGCCTGGGGGGACAAGAGACCCAGTACTTC

V: TRBV11-2
size: .
J: TRBJ1-6
length: 13
D: .
CDR3: CASSFQGNSPLHF
DNA: TGTGCCAGCAGCTTCCAGGGTAATTCACCCCTCCACTTT

V: TRBV7-3
size: .
J: TRBJ2-3
length: 15
D: .
CDR3: CASSLNPRDTDTQYF
DNA: TGTGCCAGCAGCTTAAATCCGCGGGACACAGATACGCAGTATTTT

V: TRBV21-1
size: .
J: TRBJ2-2
length: 17
D: .
CDR3: CASSAQAGDRGSGELFF
DNA: TGTGCCAGCAGCGCCCAGGCGGGAGACAGGGGATCCGGGGAGCTGTTTTTT

V: TRBV18
size: few
J: TRBJ1-3
length: 15
D: .
CDR3: CASSPDLQSGNTIYF
DNA: TGTGCCAGCTCACCTGATTTACAGTCTGGAAACACCATATATTTT

V: TRBV4-3
size: .
J: TRBJ2-2
length: 16
D: TRBD2
CDR3: CASSQSSGRHTGELFF
DNA: TGCGCCAGCAGCCAAAGTAGCGGGCGCCACACCGGGGAGCTGTTTTTT

V: TRBV12-5
size: .
J: TRBJ2-3
length: 16
D: TRBD2
CDR3: CASGSGLAGGTDTQYF
DNA: TGTGCTAGTGGCTCCGGACTAGCGGGGGGCACAGATACGCAGTATTTT

V: TRBV7-9
size: .
J: TRBJ2-1
length: 16
D: TRBD2
CDR3: CASSPGWTSPENEQFF
DNA: TGTGCCAGCAGCCCGGGTTGGACTAGCCCCGAGAATGAGCAGTTCTTC

V: TRBV28
size: .
J: TRBJ2-3
length: 13
D: TRBD2
CDR3: CASSGLAGDTQYF
DNA: TGTGCCAGCAGCGGACTAGCGGGAGATACGCAGTATTTT

V: TRBV19
size: .
J: TRBJ2-2
length: 15
D: TRBD1
CDR3: CASRDRGLGTGELFF
DNA: TGTGCCAGTAGAGACAGGGGGCTGGGGACCGGGGAGCTGTTTTTT

V: TRBV5-4
size: once
J: TRBJ1-2
length: 12
D: .
CDR3: CASSLPLGGYTF
DNA: TGTGCCAGCAGCTTGCCCCTCGGGGGCTACACCTTC

V: TRBV18
size: few
J: TRBJ2-2
length: 21
D: TRBD1
CDR3: CASSPLSQRDRVQTASGELFF
DNA: TGTGCCAGCTCACCTCTCTCCCAAAGGGACAGGGTCCAAACGGCGTCGGGGGAGCTGTTTTTT

V: TRBV4-3
size: few
J: TRBJ2-7
length: 16
D: TRBD2
CDR3: CASSQDGAGGPGEQYF
DNA: TGCGCCAGCAGCCAAGATGGGGCGGGGGGGCCTGGCGAGCAGTACTTC

V: TRBV7-2
size: few
J: TRBJ1-2
length: 15
D: TRBD1
CDR3: CASSLDPGTAYGYTF
DNA: TGTGCCAGCAGCTTGGACCCCGGGACAGCCTATGGCTACACCTTC

V: TRBV27
size: .
J: TRBJ2-5
length: 15
D: TRBD2
CDR3: CASSLSSGRQETQYF
DNA: TGTGCCAGCAGTTTGTCTAGCGGGAGGCAAGAGACCCAGTACTTC

V: TRBV9
size: .
J: TRBJ2-1
length: 15
D: TRBD1
CDR3: CASSAQGAGSNEQFF
DNA: TGTGCCAGCAGCGCCCAGGGGGCAGGATCTAATGAGCAGTTCTTC

V: TRBV27
size: .
J: TRBJ1-2
length: 13
D: TRBD1
CDR3: CASSTDRGYGYTF
DNA: TGTGCCAGCAGTACGGACAGGGGGTATGGCTACACCTTC

V: TRBV5-1
size: once
J: TRBJ2-1
length: 15
D: TRBD2
CDR3: CASSFGGLAYNEQFF
DNA: TGCGCCAGCAGCTTCGGAGGACTAGCCTACAATGAGCAGTTCTTC